What follows is one T cell receptor (beta chain) and its context. TCR beta library input comprised around 2 micrograms of genomic DNA from cryopreserved PBMCs. Assay used: immunoSEQ multiplex PCR; TCRdb lists only in-frame clones, some missing. The top ten hold 15% to 19% of the sample, which has hundreds of thousands of clones, 60% to 75% seen once. This specimen comes from a study of cytotoxic CD8 clonotypes in ibrutinib-treated CLL. Across the whole study: Partial response was seen in about 25 patients and complete response in 2; after median around 69 months, about 14 stayed remitted, about 12 progressed. Response samples came after a median 12 months of treatment, range 6 to 36. A mean of approximately 260,000 productive templates and 100,000 or so productive rearrangements was obtained per sample.

CDR1 and CDR2 from the germline V gene are LNHDA and SQIVND (reference sequence). The CDR3 runs 14 residues. J lost 7 bases, V lost 5 bases, and 8 bases had no gene match. The receptor was derived from a human donor with chronic lymphocytic leukemia. Specimen: PBMCs, collected after 24 months of ibrutinib treatment. V usage is TRBV19 and J usage is TRBJ1-5, with TRBD1 matching 7 bases. This CDR3 reads CASSVTGAGQPQHF. The CDR3 DNA reads as TGTGCCAGTAGTGTAACAGGGGCAGGCCAGCCCCAGCATTTT.